What follows is one TCR beta chain and its context. The data derive from a study of blood T cell repertoires in COVID-19. Study at large: Samples of COVID-19 (acute and convalescent) were obtained from the United States, Italy and Spain.

Germline CDR1 is SNHLY and CDR2 is FYNNEI. This CDR3 spans 15 amino acids. V lost 6 bases, J lost 2 bases, and 14 bases lay in between. Some clones are missing from TCRdb's copy, which holds only in-frame ones; the method was immunoSEQ multiplex PCR. The repertoire has under 250,000 clones, around 80% of them found once; the top ten carry about 12%. The TCR originated in a woman in her forties with acute or convalescent COVID-19. The sequenced material came from peripheral blood. V and J are TRBV2 and TRBJ1-5, with a possible D match to TRBD1 (6 bases). For the CDR3, the DNA is TGTGCCAGCAGATTTCGGACAGAGGGCAATCAGCCCCAGCATTTT. It yields the protein CASRFRTEGNQPQHF.